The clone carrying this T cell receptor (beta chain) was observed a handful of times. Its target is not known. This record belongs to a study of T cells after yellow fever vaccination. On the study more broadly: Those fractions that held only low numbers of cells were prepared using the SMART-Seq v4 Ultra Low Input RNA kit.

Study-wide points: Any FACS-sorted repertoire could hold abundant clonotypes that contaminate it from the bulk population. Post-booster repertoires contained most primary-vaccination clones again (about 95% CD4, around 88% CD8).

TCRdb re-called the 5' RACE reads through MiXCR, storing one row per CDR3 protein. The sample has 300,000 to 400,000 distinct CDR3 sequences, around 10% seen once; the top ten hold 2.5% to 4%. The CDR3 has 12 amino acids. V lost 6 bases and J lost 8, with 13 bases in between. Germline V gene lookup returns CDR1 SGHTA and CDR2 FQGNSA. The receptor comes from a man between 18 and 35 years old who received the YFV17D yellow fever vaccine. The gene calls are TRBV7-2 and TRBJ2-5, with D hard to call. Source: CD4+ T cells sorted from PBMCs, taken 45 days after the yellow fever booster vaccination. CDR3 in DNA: TGTGCCAGCAGTTACATCGTGCCCACCCAGTACTTC. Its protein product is CASSYIVPTQYF.